These T cell receptor beta chains were read from a single sample in a study of blood T cell repertoires in COVID-19. Assay: immunoSEQ multiplex PCR; the TCRdb copy retains only in-frame clones and omits some. The data hold some 200,000 clones, with about 80% observed a single time. The material sequenced was peripheral blood. The receptors come from an older woman with acute or convalescent COVID-19. CDR3s include the opening cysteine and the closing phenylalanine or tryptophan.

V gene,J gene,CDR3 protein
TRBV5-5,TRBJ2-1,CASSGIPGQGGYNEQFF
TRBV9,TRBJ2-2,CASSVMTGYTGELFF
TRBV11-3,TRBJ2-1,CASSRLAGGYNEQFF
TRBV9,TRBJ1-4,CASSVGGGNEKLFF
TRBV27,TRBJ2-7,CASSLRTTGINTYEQYF
TRBV6-1,TRBJ1-3,CASSEEGQGDGNTIYF
TRBV19,TRBJ1-2,CASSRVVGEANYGYTF
TRBV5-6,TRBJ1-4,CASSRTGAEKLFF
TRBV2,TRBJ2-1,CASSGNIGGLAYNEQFF
TRBV7-6,TRBJ2-7,CASSFFGQGSSYEQYF
TRBV18,TRBJ1-2,CATSGPRGGYGYTF